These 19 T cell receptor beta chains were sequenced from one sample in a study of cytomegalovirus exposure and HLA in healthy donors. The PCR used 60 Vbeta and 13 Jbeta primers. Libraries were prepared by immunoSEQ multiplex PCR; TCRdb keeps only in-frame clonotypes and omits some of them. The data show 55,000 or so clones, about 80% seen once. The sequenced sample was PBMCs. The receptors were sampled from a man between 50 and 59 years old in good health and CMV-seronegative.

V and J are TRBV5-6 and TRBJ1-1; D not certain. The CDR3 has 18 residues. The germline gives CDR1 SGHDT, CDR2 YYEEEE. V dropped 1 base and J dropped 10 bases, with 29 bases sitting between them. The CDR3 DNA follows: TGTGCCAGCAGCTTGTGGGTCATAGAGGCTTATCTAACTGGAGGAGCTTTCTTT. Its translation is CASSLWVIEAYLTGGAFF.

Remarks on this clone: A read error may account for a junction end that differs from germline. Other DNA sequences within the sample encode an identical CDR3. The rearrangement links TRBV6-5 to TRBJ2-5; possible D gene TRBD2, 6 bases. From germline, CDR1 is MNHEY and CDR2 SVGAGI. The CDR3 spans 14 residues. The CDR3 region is CASSPSGVRETQYF. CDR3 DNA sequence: TGCGCCAGCAGCCCATCGGGGGTCAGGGAGACCCAGTACTTC.

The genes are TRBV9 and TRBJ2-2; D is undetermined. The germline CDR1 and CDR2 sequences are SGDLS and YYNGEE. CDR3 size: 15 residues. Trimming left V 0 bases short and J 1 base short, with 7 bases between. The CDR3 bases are TGTGCCAGCAGCGTAGACACTATGAACACCGGGGAGCTGTTTTTT. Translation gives CASSVDTMNTGELFF.

CDR3 sequence: CAISESRDRAGRAGELFF. In DNA form, the CDR3 reads TGTGCCATCAGTGAGTCGCGGGACAGGGCCGGACGGGCGGGGGAGCTGTTTTTT. J is TRBJ2-2 and V is TRBV10-3, with 9 bases that match TRBD1. The CDR3 is made up of 18 amino acids. J gave up 8 bases and V 0 bases, and 13 bases lay outside the gene matches. CDR1 ENHRY and CDR2 SYGVKD come from the germline V gene.

The CDR3: CASSMSGYSNQPQHF. Written as DNA, the CDR3 is TGTGCCAGTAGTATGAGCGGTTATAGCAATCAGCCCCAGCATTTT. The chain is built from TRBV19 and TRBJ1-5; D is uncertain. CDR1 and CDR2 from the germline V gene are LNHDA and SQIVND (reference sequence). This CDR3 is 15 amino acids long. V lost 3 bases, J lost 0 bases, and 9 bases lay in between.

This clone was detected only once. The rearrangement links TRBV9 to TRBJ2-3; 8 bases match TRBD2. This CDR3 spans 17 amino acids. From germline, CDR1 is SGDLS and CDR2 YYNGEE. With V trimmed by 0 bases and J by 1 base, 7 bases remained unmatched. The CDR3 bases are TGTGCCAGCAGCGTAGATCTAGCGGGCCGAGGCACAGATACGCAGTATTTT. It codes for CASSVDLAGRGTDTQYF.

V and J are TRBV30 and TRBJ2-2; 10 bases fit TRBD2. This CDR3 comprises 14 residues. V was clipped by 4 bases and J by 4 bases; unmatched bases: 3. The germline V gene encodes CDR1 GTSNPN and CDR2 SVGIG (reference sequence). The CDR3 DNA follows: TGTGCCTGGACAACTAGCGGGGCCACCGGGGAGCTGTTTTTT. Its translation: CAWTTSGATGELFF.

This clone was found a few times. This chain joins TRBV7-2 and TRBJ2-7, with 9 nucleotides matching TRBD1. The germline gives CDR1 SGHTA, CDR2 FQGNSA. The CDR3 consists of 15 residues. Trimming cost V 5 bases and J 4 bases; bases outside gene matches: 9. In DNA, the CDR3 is TGTGCCAGCAGCAAAGCCGGGACAGGGTTATACGAGCAGTACTTC. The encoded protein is CASSKAGTGLYEQYF.

As DNA, the CDR3 is TGTGCCAGCAGCGCGGACAGGATTAGCACAGATACGCAGTATTTT. This gives the protein CASSADRISTDTQYF. This chain joins TRBV7-2 and TRBJ2-3; 7 bases match TRBD1. Germline lookup yields CDR1 SGHTA and CDR2 FQGNSA. After removal of 5 bases from V and 0 bases from J, the junction contained 5 bases not matched to a gene. The CDR3 sequence is 15 residues long.

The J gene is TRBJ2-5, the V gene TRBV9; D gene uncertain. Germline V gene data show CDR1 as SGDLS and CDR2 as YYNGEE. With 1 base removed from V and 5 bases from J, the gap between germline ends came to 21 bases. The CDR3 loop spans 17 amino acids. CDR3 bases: TGTGCCAGCAGCGTATCGTTCGCAGGAACCGACCTGGAGACCCAGTACTTC. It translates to CASSVSFAGTDLETQYF.

The CDR3 here is CASSLKSGGPDEQFF. The CDR3 DNA follows: TGTGCCAGCAGCTTAAAGAGCGGGGGGCCGGATGAGCAGTTCTTC. The V call is TRBV7-2, the J call TRBJ2-1; 9 bases are a match to TRBD2. CDR3 length: 15 amino acids. Per germline, CDR1 SGHTA and CDR2 FQGNSA. After removal of 2 bases from V and 8 bases from J, the junction contained 7 bases not matched to a gene.

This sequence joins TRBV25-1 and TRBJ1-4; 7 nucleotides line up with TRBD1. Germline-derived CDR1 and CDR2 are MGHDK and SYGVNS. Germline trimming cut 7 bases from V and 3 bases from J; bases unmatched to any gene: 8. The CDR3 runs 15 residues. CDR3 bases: TGTGCCAGCACCCCGGGGGGGACAGCTAATGAAAAACTGTTTTTT. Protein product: CASTPGGTANEKLFF.

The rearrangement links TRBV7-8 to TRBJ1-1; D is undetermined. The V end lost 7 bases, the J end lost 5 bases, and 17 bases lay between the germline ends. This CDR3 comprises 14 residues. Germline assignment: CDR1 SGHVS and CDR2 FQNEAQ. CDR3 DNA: TGTGCCAGCACCTCAATAGAGGGCAGGACTGAAGCTTTCTTT. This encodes CASTSIEGRTEAFF.

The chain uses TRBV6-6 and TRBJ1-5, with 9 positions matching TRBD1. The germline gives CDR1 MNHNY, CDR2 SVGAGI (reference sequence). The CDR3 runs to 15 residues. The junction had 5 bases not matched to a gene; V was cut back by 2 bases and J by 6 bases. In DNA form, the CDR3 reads TGTGCCAGCAGTTACCCGGACAGGGGTGGTCAGCCCCAGCATTTT. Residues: CASSYPDRGGQPQHF.

CDR3 residues: CASSEPPRDNYGYTF. The CDR3 region has the DNA TGTGCCAGCAGTGAACCCCCCCGGGATAACTATGGCTACACCTTC. The V gene is TRBV6-1, the J gene TRBJ1-2, with unresolved D. The CDR3 consists of 15 residues. V was trimmed by 2 bases and J by 1 base, leaving 11 bases between them. The germline V gene has CDR1 MNHNS and CDR2 SASEGT.

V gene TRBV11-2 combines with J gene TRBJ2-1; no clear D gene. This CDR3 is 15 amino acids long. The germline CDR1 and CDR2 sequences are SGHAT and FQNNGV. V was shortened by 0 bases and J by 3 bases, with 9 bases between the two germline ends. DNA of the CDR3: TGTGCCAGCAGCTTAGATCGCGACTTCTACAATGAGCAGTTCTTC. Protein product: CASSLDRDFYNEQFF.

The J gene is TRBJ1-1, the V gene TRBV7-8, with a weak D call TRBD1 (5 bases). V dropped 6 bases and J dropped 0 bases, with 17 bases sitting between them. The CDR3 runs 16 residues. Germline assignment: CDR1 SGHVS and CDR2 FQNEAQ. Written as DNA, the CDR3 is TGTGCCAGCAGGCCGCAGGGTCAACTCGTGAACACTGAAGCTTTCTTT. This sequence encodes CASRPQGQLVNTEAFF.

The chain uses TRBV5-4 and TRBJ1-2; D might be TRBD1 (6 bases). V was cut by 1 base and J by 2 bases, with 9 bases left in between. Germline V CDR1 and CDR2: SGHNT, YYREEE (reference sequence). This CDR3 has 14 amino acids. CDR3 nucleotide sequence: TGTGCCAGCAGCTTGACAGGGACCAACTATGGCTACACCTTC. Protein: CASSLTGTNYGYTF.

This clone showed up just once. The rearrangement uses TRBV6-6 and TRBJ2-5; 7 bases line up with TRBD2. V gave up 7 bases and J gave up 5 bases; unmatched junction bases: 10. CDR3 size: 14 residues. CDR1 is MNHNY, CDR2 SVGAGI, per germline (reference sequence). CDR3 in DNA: TGTGCCAGCACCTACGGGGGGATAGGGGAGACCCAGTACTTC. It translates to CASTYGGIGETQYF.